Listed here are 23 T cell receptor beta chains from one sample, sequenced in a study of PD-1 blockade in mismatch repair-deficient tumors. Some clones are missing from TCRdb's copy, which holds only in-frame ones; the method was immunoSEQ multiplex PCR. Of tens of thousands of clones in the sample, 70% to 80% were seen once. The sequenced sample was peripheral blood, obtained 4 weeks after starting pembrolizumab. Every receptor here comes from an adult with mismatch repair-deficient cancer.

This chain links TRBV7-8 with TRBJ2-5; D remains unclear. This CDR3 spans 11 amino acids. Trimming took off 1 base at V and 7 bases at J, with 4 bases between the two ends. The germline V gene has CDR1 SGHVS and CDR2 FQNEAQ. CDR3 bases: TGTGCCAGCAGCTTAGATGGGACCCAGTACTTC. Protein: CASSLDGTQYF.

The genes are TRBV15 and TRBJ2-3, with 9 bases that match TRBD2. The V and J ends lost 4 bases and 4 bases, in that order; junction bases with no gene match: 12. The CDR3 length is 17 residues. Germline V gene sequence: CDR1 LNHNV, CDR2 YYDKDF (reference sequence). The DNA of the CDR3 is TGTGCCACCAGCAAACCCCAAGCGGGGGGCGGTGCAGATACGCAGTATTTT. Residues: CATSKPQAGGGADTQYF.

The V and J genes are TRBV28 and TRBJ1-4; 7 bases match TRBD1. Germline-derived CDR1 and CDR2 are MDHEN and SYDVKM. The V segment lost 8 bases and the J segment 0 bases; nucleotides outside the gene matches: 9. This CDR3 contains 16 residues. The DNA of the CDR3 is TGTGCCAGCCGGGGGGACAGCGATGCAACTAATGAAAAACTGTTTTTT. Translation gives CASRGDSDATNEKLFF.

This clone is a singleton in its sample. The rearrangement uses TRBV10-3 and TRBJ2-7; perhaps TRBD1 as D (6 bases). This CDR3 spans 15 amino acids. CDR1 and CDR2 (germline): ENHRY, SYGVKD. V was trimmed by 3 bases and J by 2 bases, leaving 14 bases between them. The CDR3: CAISDPGTSPYEQYF. CDR3 DNA: TGTGCCATCAGTGACCCCGGGACATCTCCCTACGAGCAGTACTTC.

The chain recombines TRBV4-3 with TRBJ2-7; maybe TRBD2 (5 bases). The CDR3 totals 16 residues. The ends were cut back, 0 bases at V and 0 bases at J, with 12 bases in the middle. CDR1 is LGHNA and CDR2 is YSLEER in the germline V gene. This CDR3 is CASSQELGSDSYEQYF. The CDR3 DNA reads TGCGCCAGCAGCCAAGAATTGGGGAGTGACTCCTACGAGCAGTACTTC.

The chain links TRBV5-1 to TRBJ2-5; no clear D. CDR1 is SGHRS, CDR2 YFSETQ, per germline. Trimming cost V 0 bases and J 0 bases, with 6 bases left between them. The CDR3 has 14 residues. The CDR3 sequence is CASSLADNQETQYF. Written as DNA, the CDR3 is TGCGCCAGCAGCTTGGCCGACAACCAAGAGACCCAGTACTTC.

The chain is built from TRBV11-3 and TRBJ2-5; TRBD2 matches 12 bases. The CDR3 spans 16 residues. CDR1 and CDR2 from the germline V gene are SGHNT and YENEEA. V was clipped by 1 base and J by 4 bases; unmatched bases: 4. The CDR3 region has the DNA TGTGCCAGCAGCTTAGGACTAGCGGGAGAATCAGAGACCCAGTACTTC. Its protein product is CASSLGLAGESETQYF.

The V call is TRBV6-5, the J call TRBJ2-7; D remains unclear. The CDR3 sequence is 13 residues long. V shed 2 bases and J shed 3 bases, with 8 bases lying between them. CDR1 MNHEY and CDR2 SVGAGI come from the germline V gene. The CDR3: CASSYGDGYEQYF. The CDR3 nucleotides are TGTGCCAGCAGTTACGGTGACGGCTACGAGCAGTACTTC.

This sequence joins TRBV10-2 and TRBJ1-1, with a tentative D call TRBD1 (5 bases). Per the germline V gene, CDR1 is WSHSY and CDR2 is SAAADI. The CDR3 has 15 amino acids. Trimming removed 2 bases at V and 3 bases at J, with 13 bases between. The CDR3 sequence: CASSEGAGSYTEAFF. CDR3 coding DNA: TGCGCCAGCAGTGAGGGGGCAGGGAGTTACACTGAAGCTTTCTTT.

This clone was picked up a small number of times. The J gene is TRBJ2-5, the V gene TRBV6-1; 13 positions agree with TRBD2. V gave up 5 bases and J gave up 4 bases; unmatched junction bases: 4. Germline V gene lookup returns CDR1 MNHNS and CDR2 SASEGT. This CDR3 contains 15 residues. The CDR3 loop reads CASSWTSGRPETQYF. CDR3 coding DNA: TGTGCCAGCAGTTGGACTAGCGGGAGACCAGAGACCCAGTACTTC.

The V gene is TRBV28, the J gene TRBJ2-1; D unclear. Trimming took 2 bases from V and 0 from J, leaving 8 bases between them. Looked up from germline, CDR1 is MDHEN and CDR2 is SYDVKM. The CDR3 is made up of 15 amino acids. This chain's CDR3 is CASSLGSFSYNEQFF. The DNA of the CDR3 is TGTGCCAGCAGTTTAGGGTCGTTCTCCTACAATGAGCAGTTCTTC.

The chain couples TRBV28 to TRBJ2-3; D perhaps matches TRBD1 (7 bases). The CDR3 is 16 residues long. In germline, CDR1 is MDHEN, CDR2 SYDVKM. Trimming took off 3 bases at V and 3 bases at J, with 16 bases between the two ends. In DNA, the CDR3 is TGTGCCAGCAGTTTCGGTTGGCAGGGGGGAACAGATACGCAGTATTTT. Its translation: CASSFGWQGGTDTQYF. The full variable domain, with the rest looked up from reference TRBV28 and TRBJ2-3, is DVKVTQSSRYLVKRTGEKVFLECVQDMDHENMFWYRQDPGLGLRLIYFSYDVKMKEKGDIPEGYSVSREKKERFSLILESASTNQTSMYLCASSFGWQGGTDTQYFGPGTRLTVL.

This CDR3 reads CASSPSGTGGYEQYF. CDR3 DNA: TGTGCCAGCAGCCCATCGGGGACAGGGGGCTACGAGCAGTACTTC. The chain carries TRBV11-2 and TRBJ2-7; 11 nucleotides agree with TRBD1. This CDR3 has 15 residues. V gave up 5 bases and J gave up 3 bases; unmatched junction bases: 6. CDR1 SGHAT and CDR2 FQNNGV come from the germline V gene.

V is TRBV5-1 and J is TRBJ1-5; D may be TRBD1 (5 bases). Germline V gene data show CDR1 as SGHRS and CDR2 as YFSETQ. The V and J ends lost 0 bases and 4 bases respectively, with 11 bases between them. There are 15 residues in the CDR3. CDR3 sequence (DNA): TGCGCCAGCAGCTTGGGGTGGGGGGAGAATCAGCCCCAGCATTTT. Translation: CASSLGWGENQPQHF.

The V call is TRBV5-1, the J call TRBJ2-2; D is ambiguous. Trimming stripped 3 bases from V and 2 bases from J, with 11 bases between. Germline CDR1 is SGHRS and CDR2 is YFSETQ. The CDR3 sequence is 15 residues long. The DNA for the CDR3 is TGCGCCAGCAGCTCAATGTCAGGAAACACCGGGGAGCTGTTTTTT. Amino acid sequence: CASSSMSGNTGELFF.

The chain uses TRBV7-2 and TRBJ2-7; 8 bases fit TRBD2. The CDR3 covers 13 residues. Trimming took 5 bases from V and 4 from J; bases not matched to a gene: 4. Germline V gene lookup returns CDR1 SGHTA and CDR2 FQGNSA. The chain's CDR3 is CASSRPGGYEQYF. The DNA of the CDR3 is TGTGCCAGCAGCCGCCCGGGGGGGTACGAGCAGTACTTC.

A word on this clone: The junction does not match germline at one end; this may be a read error. This chain links TRBV28 with TRBJ1-5, with D possibly being TRBD1 (6 bases). The CDR3 loop spans 13 amino acids. Per the germline V gene, CDR1 is MDHEN and CDR2 is SYDVKM. CDR3 in amino acids: CATGSHSNQPQHF. As DNA, the CDR3 is TGCGCGACAGGATCCCATAGCAATCAGCCCCAGCATTTT.

The V gene is TRBV5-4, the J gene TRBJ1-2; 10 bases fit TRBD1. The CDR3 runs 13 residues. Trimming removed 5 bases from V and 6 bases from J; junction bases left unmatched: 4. Germline-derived CDR1 and CDR2 are SGHNT and YYREEE (reference sequence). CDR3 in DNA: TGTGCCAGCAGAGGACAGGGGGAAGATGGCTACACCTTC. Amino acid sequence: CASRGQGEDGYTF. Complete variable domain (other parts from reference TRBV5-4 and TRBJ1-2): ETGVTQSPTHLIKTRGQQVTLRCSSQSGHNTVSWYQQALGQGPQFIFQYYREEENGRGNFPPRFSGLQFPNYSSELNVNALELDDSALYLCASRGQGEDGYTFGSGTRLTVV.

The V call is TRBV4-1, the J call TRBJ2-2, with 13 positions matching TRBD2. CDR3 length equals 18 residues. V was pared by 1 base and J by 5 bases, with 7 bases of the junction left unmatched. CDR1 is MGHRA, CDR2 YSYEKL, per germline. DNA of the CDR3: TGCGCCAGCAGCCAAGGGACTAGCGGGAGAGTGGGAACCGGGGAGCTGTTTTTT. Amino acids: CASSQGTSGRVGTGELFF.

The CDR3: CASSQDEGKGSAEAFF. In DNA, the CDR3 is TGCGCCAGCAGCCAAGATGAGGGGAAAGGAAGTGCTGAAGCTTTCTTT. The gene calls are TRBV4-1 and TRBJ1-1; a weak D match, TRBD1 (5 bases). V was clipped by 0 bases and J by 6 bases, with 17 bases between them. The CDR3 contains 16 residues. The germline CDR1 and CDR2 sequences are MGHRA and YSYEKL.

This chain joins TRBV5-1 and TRBJ2-1; no reliable D call. The CDR3 runs to 12 residues. The V and J ends lost 4 bases and 5 bases respectively, with 7 bases between them. Germline assignment: CDR1 SGHRS and CDR2 YFSETQ. The CDR3 DNA reads TGCGCCAGCAGCGTAGACAACAATGAGCAGTTCTTC. This sequence encodes CASSVDNNEQFF.

V and J are TRBV5-4 and TRBJ2-2; 15 bases fit TRBD2. The CDR3 is 16 amino acids. With 10 bases clipped from V and 7 bases from J, the junction kept 11 bases outside the gene matches. In germline, CDR1 is SGHNT, CDR2 YYREEE (reference sequence). DNA for the CDR3: TGTGCCGGTCAGACCGGGACTAGCGGGAGGAGCGGGGAGCTGTTTTTT. Translating gives CAGQTGTSGRSGELFF.

The rearrangement joins TRBV6-1 to TRBJ2-2, with D possibly TRBD2 on 6 matching bases. CDR1 MNHNS and CDR2 SASEGT come from the germline V gene. With 5 bases removed from V and 5 bases from J, the gap between germline ends came to 9 bases. CDR3 length: 13 residues. DNA for the CDR3: TGTGCCAGCAGTTTGACTAGTACCGGGGAGCTGTTTTTT. Protein sequence: CASSLTSTGELFF.